One T cell receptor (beta chain) is described in this entry. Its antigen is not identified. Some clones are missing from TCRdb's copy, which holds only in-frame ones; the method was immunoSEQ multiplex PCR. The data contain just over 350,000 clones, 90% to 95% of them seen just once; the ten biggest clones take up around 4.2%. The CDR3 is 14 amino acids. Trimming cost V 2 bases and J 8 bases, with 13 bases left between them. Germline CDR1 and CDR2: MNHEY and SVGAGI. This sample was included in a study of Ad26.COV2.S vaccination and SARS-CoV-2 variants. The study's findings and limits: Non-spike TCR breadth showed similarity between vaccine and placebo recipients.

V gene TRBV6-5 combines with J gene TRBJ2-1; D tentatively fits TRBD1 or TRBD2 (6 bases each). This TCR was sampled from a human donor who had recovered from COVID-19. The specimen comprised peripheral blood, sampled after recovery from COVID-19. The DNA of the CDR3 is TGTGCCAGCAGTTACGACGGGGGCGGCGATGAGCAGTTCTTC. It encodes CASSYDGGGDEQFF.